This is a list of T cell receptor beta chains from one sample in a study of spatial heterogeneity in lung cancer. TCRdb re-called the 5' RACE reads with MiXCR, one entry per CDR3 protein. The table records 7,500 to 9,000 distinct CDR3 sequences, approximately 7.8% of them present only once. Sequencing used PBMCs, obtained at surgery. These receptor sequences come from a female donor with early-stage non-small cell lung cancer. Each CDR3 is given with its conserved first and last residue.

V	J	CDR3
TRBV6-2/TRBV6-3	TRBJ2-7	CASSDGYEQYF
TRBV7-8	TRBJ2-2	CASSPTDVANTGELFFF
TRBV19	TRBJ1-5	CASSIDQPRLGANQPQHF
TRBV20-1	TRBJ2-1	CSARYGGTLRNEQFF
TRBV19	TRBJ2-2	CASYGANTGELFF
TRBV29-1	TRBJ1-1	CSVVQPPMNTEAFF
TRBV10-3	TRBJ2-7	CAIGAVNYEQYF
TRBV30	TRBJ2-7	CAWSRVYEQYF
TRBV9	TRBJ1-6	CASTQTGARNSPLHF
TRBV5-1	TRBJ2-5	CASSLAGTGLEGDQYF
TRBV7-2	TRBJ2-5	CASSFRQDPAPGYF
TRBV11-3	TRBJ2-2	CASSLLRDTGELFF
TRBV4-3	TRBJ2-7	CASSQVRQSSYEQYF
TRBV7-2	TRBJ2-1	CASSLRRTSENNEQFF
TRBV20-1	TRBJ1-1	CSARSTPDTEAFF
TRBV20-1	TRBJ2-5	CSALGASGSRETQYF
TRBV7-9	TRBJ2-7	CASSHSPGLAVYEQYF
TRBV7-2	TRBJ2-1	CASSLNRGGRYNEQFF
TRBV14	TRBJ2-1	CASSQRFSWNEQFF
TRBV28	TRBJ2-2	CASTLAQNTGELFF
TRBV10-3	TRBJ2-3	CASQWQATDTQYF
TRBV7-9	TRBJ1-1	CASSPTGIAEAFF
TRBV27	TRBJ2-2	CASSLGQEFTGELFF
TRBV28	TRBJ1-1	CASSSLQNTEAFF
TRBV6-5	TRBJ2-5	CASSGTAKETQYF
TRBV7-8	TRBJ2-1	CASSVARGGGAYNEQFF
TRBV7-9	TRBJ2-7	CASSLLAGVSYEQYF
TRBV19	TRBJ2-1	CASRITGQDNEQFF
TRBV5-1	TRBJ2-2	CASRRTESAGELFF
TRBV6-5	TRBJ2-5	CASSPISGGAAETQYF
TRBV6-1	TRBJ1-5	CASSDRDRGNQPQHF
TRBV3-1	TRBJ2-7	CASSQDWVYSYEQYF
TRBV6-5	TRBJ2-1	CASSYSRESYIDEQFF
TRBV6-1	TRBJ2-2	CASRGHEVAGMSGELFF
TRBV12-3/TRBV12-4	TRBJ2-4	CASRPGQGVGGAKNIQYF
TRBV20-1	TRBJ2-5	CSADGTGDRETQYF
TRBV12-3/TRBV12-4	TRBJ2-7	CASSPGGHEYEQYF
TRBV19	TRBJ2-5	CASSPQLATGGETQYF
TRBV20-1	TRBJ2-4	CSATPEDRSKNIQYF
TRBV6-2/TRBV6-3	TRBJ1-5	CASSYSTGYGDQPQHF
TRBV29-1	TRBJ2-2	CSGGTQGAAGELFF